This note documents a single T cell receptor beta chain sequence. This clonotype is a singleton in its sample. Its antigen has not been determined. No clone much larger than this one lies a single base away; base qualities are absent. One read offers little support. For repertoire sequencing, TCR beta CDR3 regions were amplified from RNA transcripts. A first-round RT-PCR used HTBI primers with the Qiagen OneStep RT-PCR kit, followed by a second-round multiplex PCR, size selection and purification. Sequencing of the libraries was carried out on an Illumina HiSeq2000 in paired-end mode with 100 bp reads. Per the authors' processing: SOAPnuke was used to process the reads, throwing out any read that had adapters, had uncalled bases, had a mean Phred below 15, or lacked an exact constant-primer or identifier match. High-quality paired reads were merged with COPE v1.2.5. Unique nucleotide sequences were defined as clonotypes and aligned to IMGT TRB V, D and J references using MiTCR v1.1. The analysis was limited to V-J combinations with a frequency above 0.0001, which together covered over 98% of repertoires. A TCR clonal expansion and chaos score per V-J combination was defined as the ratio of F50 clonal expansion to chaos observed in the TCRdist matrix. Features were reduced by Welch's t-statistics and random forest to more than 10 V-J combinations, which fed a naive Bayes classifier. The Morisita-Horn index was used to measure how similar the thyroid and blood repertoires were. TCRdb reworked the public reads: Q25 trimming with fastp, MiXCR clone assembly, productive beta chains retained. Here each entry gathers all rows of one CDR3 protein and keeps the most common genes and DNA. TCRdb, rather than the study authors, made the V and J calls. The sample has about 57,000 distinct CDR3 sequences on record, less than 55% of them singletons. The ten biggest clones cover 4.7% of the sample.

The ophthalmopathy patients had moderately to severely active disease, with a Clinical Activity Score of 3 or higher, a NOSPECS grade of 4 or higher, and a disease duration of less than 3 months. Patients with other autoimmune diseases, uncontrolled infections, pregnancy or lactation were excluded. Diagnosis was based on clinical symptoms, serum thyroxine, TRAb, thyroid ultrasound and orbital computed tomography. PBMCs were isolated from around 10 ml of fresh peripheral blood by Ficoll-Paque density gradient centrifugation. Total RNA was extracted using Trizol reagent, and RNA quality was checked on an Agilent 2100 Bioanalyzer. This sample was taken from a study of Graves' ophthalmopathy and Graves' hyperthyroidism (dated by TCRdb to the late 2010s). Background on the whole study: Peripheral blood was collected before any treatment was given, at the time of initial diagnosis. To tell Graves' ophthalmopathy apart from Graves' hyperthyroidism, and to predict which patients would progress to ophthalmopathy, the study relied on TCR beta repertoire signatures. In total, approximately 130 blood samples were TCR-sequenced: 43 ophthalmopathy, approximately 75 hyperthyroidism and about 17 hyperthyroidism-to-ophthalmopathy patients. A discovery set of about 99 patients (approximately 42 ophthalmopathy, 55 to 65 stable hyperthyroidism) was enrolled to explore V-J signatures distinguishing ophthalmopathy from hyperthyroidism. An independent validation cohort was composed of 18 hyperthyroidism patients and 15 to 17 patients who later progressed from hyperthyroidism to ophthalmopathy. In about six hyperthyroidism patients, T-cell repertoires of thyroid tissue and blood were compared. Once sampling was done, hyperthyroidism patients were given methimazole at a starting dose of 30 mg daily, while ophthalmopathy patients were given high-dose intravenous methylprednisolone.

Study-wide conclusions, independent of this receptor: In validation, the model predicted ophthalmopathy progression with more than 70% sensitivity and roughly 72% specificity; some twelve predicted patients were CT-confirmed with GO in a median of approximately six months. The 13-signature model separated ophthalmopathy from stable hyperthyroidism with 85% to 90% sensitivity and 81.08% specificity in cross-validation, and 80%/75% in the test set. Among expanded thyroid clonotypes with frequency above 0.001, most also showed up in blood, which suggests that blood repertoires may reflect the thyroid immune response. Sample size was not statistically predetermined, and group allocation was not concealed from the investigators.

The sample comprised peripheral blood. The clonotype originates from an adult woman with Graves' ophthalmopathy.

The sequenced DNA is TGTGCCACCAGTGACCTCGGACAGGGGGAGGATGGCTACACCTTC. This sequence encodes CATSDLGQGEDGYTF. Here the chain combines TRBV24-1 and TRBJ1-2; the central 10 bases match TRBD1. CDR1 and CDR2 (KGHDR, SFDVKD) derive from the germline V gene. Trimming leaves V shorter by 4 bases and J shorter by 6 bases, with the junction holding 7 bases beyond the gene matches. Inclusive of the bounding cysteine and phenylalanine, the CDR3 is 15 residues long. Left in the record is the CDR3 DNA by itself, 45 bases read in frame from the first base.